This T cell receptor beta chain was identified during a study of chemoradiotherapy in HPV16-positive cancers. Study-wide findings and caveats: Only a couple of HPV16-positive patients supplied the functional HPV-specificity definition. Candidate HPV-specific clones and E7-related TCR motifs grew in tumor during treatment.

CDR3 length: 17 amino acids. Germline V lookup: CDR1 KGHSH, CDR2 LQKENI. V was shortened by 2 bases and J by 3 bases, with 18 bases between the two germline ends. Samples were taken several times over chemoradiotherapy. Worth noting for this clone: The antigen remains unidentified.

This table comes from immunoSEQ multiplex PCR, and its TCRdb copy is limited to in-frame clones, with some not included. Of fewer than 16,000 clones detected, around 78% appear once; the ten largest clones hold around 9.6%. The V and J genes are TRBV18 and TRBJ2-3, with no clear D. This material was acquired from a patient who underwent chemoradiotherapy. This receptor was taken from a human donor with HPV-associated anogenital cancer. The CDR3 sequence: CASSPVAQIHETDTQYF. CDR3 in DNA: TGTGCCAGCTCACCAGTGGCACAGATACATGAAACAGATACGCAGTATTTT.